These 19 T cell receptor beta chains originate from one sample sequenced in a study of T-cell reconstitution after alpha-beta-depleted transplantation in children. It was with unique molecular identifiers that the TCRbeta library was prepared. TCRdb independently ran MiXCR on the PCR reads; one entry per CDR3 protein. The repertoire holds almost 600,000 distinct CDR3 sequences, about a quarter seen once, with 30% to 40% in the top ten. The source was PBMCs, collected before TCRalphabeta/CD19-depleted stem cell transplant. The receptors derive from a boy less than two years old with Wiskott-Aldrich syndrome, due to receive a stem cell transplant.

The chain links TRBV12-3 or TRBV12-4 to TRBJ2-3, with 11 nucleotides matching TRBD1. CDR3 length: 15 residues. V lost 7 bases, J lost 4 bases, and 7 bases stayed unmatched. CDR3 protein: CASTRTGGKADTQYF. CDR3 sequence (DNA): TGTGCCAGCACCAGGACAGGGGGCAAGGCAGATACGCAGTATTTT.

The chain recombines TRBV15 with TRBJ1-4, with TRBD1 as a possible D gene (6 bases). Trimming left V 5 bases short and J 3 bases short, with 13 bases between. The CDR3 is 15 residues long. The germline CDR1 and CDR2 sequences are LNHNV and YYDKDF (reference sequence). CDR3 coding DNA: TGTGCCACCAGCCCAGCAGGGGCCCCTAATGAAAAACTGTTTTTT. Its translation: CATSPAGAPNEKLFF.

This chain links TRBV19 with TRBJ2-1; 11 bases are a match to TRBD2. V was clipped by 7 bases and J by 0 bases; unmatched bases: 2. CDR3 length equals 15 residues. The germline V gene encodes CDR1 LNHDA and CDR2 SQIVND (reference sequence). In DNA, the CDR3 is TGTGCCAGTAAACTAGCGGGGGTCTCCTACAATGAGCAGTTCTTC. This gives the protein CASKLAGVSYNEQFF.

The V and J genes are TRBV10-3 and TRBJ2-1; a weak D match, TRBD2 (5 bases). V was cut by 3 bases and J by 0 bases, with 6 bases left in between. CDR1 ENHRY and CDR2 SYGVKD come from the germline V gene. The CDR3 totals 14 residues. CDR3 DNA: TGTGCCATCAGTGAACGGGGCTCCTACAATGAGCAGTTCTTC. This translates into CAISERGSYNEQFF.

V and J are TRBV6-6 and TRBJ2-1, with D unclear. The V gene's germline CDR1 is MNHNY and CDR2 SVGAGI (reference sequence). V was cut by 3 bases and J by 1 base, with 4 bases left in between. This CDR3 comprises 13 residues. The CDR3 DNA sequence: TGTGCCAGCAGTTATAAATCCTACAATGAGCAGTTCTTC. Amino acid sequence: CASSYKSYNEQFF.

This sequence joins TRBV11-3 and TRBJ2-2; tentatively, D is TRBD2 (6 bases). The CDR3 has 15 amino acids. The germline CDR1 and CDR2 sequences are SGHNT and YENEEA. V was shortened by 5 bases and J by 5 bases, with 15 bases between the two germline ends. CDR3 amino acids: CASSPRAGRTGELFF. The DNA of the CDR3 is TGTGCCAGCAGCCCCCGGGCAGGGAGGACCGGGGAGCTGTTTTTT.

This clonotype is a singleton in its sample. The genes are TRBV5-6 and TRBJ1-2, with a tentative D call TRBD1 (6 bases). Trimming pared 7 bases from V and 4 bases from J, leaving 20 bases between. CDR3 length equals 15 residues. Germline V gene data show CDR1 as SGHDT and CDR2 as YYEEEE. Written as DNA, the CDR3 is TGTGCCAGCCTAGGAAGGGGCAGGGGATTCTATGGCTACACCTTC. It specifies CASLGRGRGFYGYTF.

The J gene is TRBJ2-7, the V gene TRBV20-1, with D possibly TRBD1 on 6 matching bases. CDR3 length: 14 amino acids. The ends were cut back, 7 bases at V and 3 bases at J, with 19 bases in the middle. Germline V gene data show CDR1 as DFQATT and CDR2 as SNEGSKA (reference sequence). CDR3 sequence: CSGTETGIFYEQYF. CDR3 nucleotide sequence: TGCAGTGGAACCGAGACAGGAATCTTCTACGAGCAGTACTTC.

The chain links TRBV12-3 or TRBV12-4 to TRBJ2-7; TRBD2 might be the D (5 bases). The CDR3 sequence is 14 residues long. V lost 1 base and J lost 2, with 9 bases in between. CDR3 region: CASSLGPRAYEQYF. The CDR3 DNA sequence: TGTGCCAGCAGTTTAGGGCCGAGGGCCTACGAGCAGTACTTC.

Worth noting for this clonotype: The germline gene is not matched at one end of the junction; a read error may be the cause. This rearrangement joins TRBV3-1 to TRBJ2-3, with 10 bases fitting TRBD2. The CDR3 has 15 residues. Per the germline V gene, CDR1 is LGHDT and CDR2 is YNNKEL (reference sequence). The CDR3 loop is CACSQREGPADTQYF. CDR3 coding DNA: TGTGCCTGCAGCCAGCGGGAGGGCCCAGCAGATACGCAGTATTTT.

This clonotype showed up just a few times. The gene calls are TRBV18 and TRBJ2-7; TRBD2 agrees at 9 bases. The germline V gene has CDR1 KGHSH and CDR2 LQKENI. This CDR3 is 13 amino acids long. The ends lost 3 bases at V and 5 bases at J; junction bases unmatched: 2. CDR3 residues: CASSPRTSDEQYF. CDR3 sequence (DNA): TGTGCCAGCTCACCGAGGACTAGCGACGAGCAGTACTTC.

This clonotype was seen a few times. V is TRBV19 and J is TRBJ2-1; 14 bases align to TRBD2. This CDR3 has 15 amino acids. J gave up 7 bases and V 9 bases, and 8 bases lay outside the gene matches. CDR1 and CDR2 (germline): LNHDA, SQIVND (reference sequence). CDR3 loop: CASVGTSGSGNEQFF. For the CDR3, the DNA is TGTGCCAGCGTCGGGACTAGCGGGAGTGGGAATGAGCAGTTCTTC.

This clonotype was found a few times. This sequence joins TRBV29-1 and TRBJ2-3, with D possibly being TRBD1 (5 bases). CDR1 and CDR2 from the germline V gene are SQVTM and ANQGSEA. V gave up 0 bases and J gave up 0 bases, with 16 bases separating them. The CDR3 is 17 residues long. The CDR3 is CSVEEGAYGRSTDTQYF. The CDR3 region has the DNA TGCAGCGTTGAAGAAGGGGCGTATGGCAGAAGCACAGATACGCAGTATTTT.

The J gene is TRBJ2-7, the V gene TRBV19; TRBD1 matches at 9 bases. The CDR3 totals 14 residues. CDR1 is LNHDA and CDR2 is SQIVND in the germline V gene (reference sequence). The J segment lost 3 bases and the V segment lost 5 bases, leaving 5 bases of the junction unmatched. The CDR3 region is CASSATGGYYEQYF. The DNA of the CDR3 is TGTGCCAGTAGTGCGACAGGGGGTTACTACGAGCAGTACTTC. The full variable domain, with the rest looked up from reference TRBV19 and TRBJ2-7, is DGGITQSPKYLFRKEGQNVTLSCEQNLNHDAMYWYRQDPGQGLRLIYYSQIVNDFQKGDIAEGYSVSREKKESFPLTVTSAQKNPTAFYLCASSATGGYYEQYFGPGTRLTVT.

The table lists this clonotype with a few counts. The CDR3 DNA is TGTGCCAGCAGCTCTCAGGGGGGGGGATGGCTGTTTTTT. Its translation is CASSSQGGGWLFF. V and J are TRBV7-2 and TRBJ2-2; D is perhaps TRBD1 or TRBD2 (7 bases each). Germline assignment: CDR1 SGHTA and CDR2 FQGNSA. This CDR3 region has 13 residues. V lost 4 bases and J 13 bases, leaving 16 bases between the germline ends.

This clonotype came up a few times. This chain joins TRBV5-1 and TRBJ2-2; D unresolved. V lost 1 base and J lost 6, with 13 bases in between. The germline V gene encodes CDR1 SGHRS and CDR2 YFSETQ. The CDR3 length is 15 residues. The CDR3: CASSLSGSGPGELFF. CDR3 sequence (DNA): TGCGCCAGCAGCTTGTCGGGTTCTGGGCCCGGGGAGCTGTTTTTT.

The chain employs TRBV5-1 and TRBJ2-1, with unresolved D. The CDR3 spans 15 residues. Germline V gene sequence: CDR1 SGHRS, CDR2 YFSETQ. With 0 bases removed from V and 0 bases from J, the gap between germline ends came to 7 bases. The CDR3 loop reads CASSLEDYSYNEQFF. As DNA, the CDR3 is TGCGCCAGCAGCTTGGAGGATTACTCCTACAATGAGCAGTTCTTC.

This clonotype was observed a handful of times. The chain recombines TRBV20-1 with TRBJ2-3; no clear D gene. This CDR3 region has 13 residues. CDR1 is DFQATT and CDR2 is SNEGSKA in the germline V gene (reference sequence). V was clipped by 3 bases and J by 4 bases, with 11 bases between them. CDR3: CSARGRISDTQYF. The CDR3 nucleotides are TGCAGTGCTAGGGGCCGGATCTCAGATACGCAGTATTTT.

The rearrangement links TRBV5-5 to TRBJ2-3; D is unclear. The CDR3 loop spans 13 amino acids. V dropped 7 bases and J dropped 2 bases, with 11 bases sitting between them. CDR1 is SGHKS and CDR2 is YYEKEE in the germline V gene (reference sequence). CDR3: CASLRGPTDTQYF. The CDR3 bases are TGTGCCAGCCTTCGTGGGCCCACAGATACGCAGTATTTT.